The sequence of this T cell receptor (beta chain) was determined in a study of blood T cell repertoires in COVID-19 (dated by TCRdb to 2020 to 2022). Regarding the research as a whole: Samples covering the acute and convalescent phases of COVID-19 were provided by collaborators in the United States, Italy and Spain. Where HLA class I and class II types were available, the types were taken from metadata supplied by the sample provider, not from assay-based typing. The repertoires were released in a freely available public database intended as a resource for research on the immune response to SARS-CoV-2. A de-identified subject ID, COVID-19 status, age in years and sex were almost always included in the sample metadata. Samples were obtained from the ongoing ImmuneRACE study (first 160 participants) and from about 1,300 subjects provided by 6 global collaborators. The prospective study material was composed of cDNA or gDNA derived from T cells, B-cell-depleted T cells, or PBMCs. Deeply sampled blood TCRbeta repertoires from subjects exposed to, actively infected with, or recovered from COVID-19 were included in the dataset. On the study overall, not on this receptor specifically: The amount of clinical and demographic metadata varied by source and participant and was provided uncurated.

Participants in the prospective study were aged about 18 to 100 years, lived in some 24 United States geographic areas, and enrolled through a virtual design. In the prospective study, participants were assigned to cohorts based on the clinical history participants reported in a screening survey and a study questionnaire. For ImmuneRACE Cohort 3, a participant was defined as recovered based on two consecutive negative NP/OP PCR tests, clearance by a healthcare professional, or resolution of symptoms. Mobile phlebotomists in the prospective study collected whole blood, serum and a nasopharyngeal or oropharyngeal swab from every participant. Additional blood draws and questionnaires over an approximately two-month period could optionally be provided by prospective study participants. Prospective study blood samples were shipped either frozen or at room temperature before DNA extraction. Concerning this clone itself: Its antigen has not been determined. The input lacks base qualities; no much larger clone sits a single base away.

The immunoSEQ Assay, a bias-controlled multiplex PCR, was used to amplify TCRbeta CDR3 regions from genomic DNA. From the authors' description of their analysis: The number of nucleated cells in each sample was estimated from the amplification of reference gene primers within the assay. To quantify the absolute abundance of each unique TCRbeta CDR3 rearrangement, sequence reads were collapsed and filtered. For each sample, productive Simpson clonality was calculated as the square root of Simpson's diversity index over productive rearrangements. In its TCRdb copy, this immuneACCESS table keeps in-frame sequences only and misses some clones. Where compared with another copy, unresolved V genes explain less than half of these, and the others have no known cause. V and J calls and clone size are those listed in that table; D and trimming were worked out from the DNA. Present in this sample are a few hundred thousand clones, about 85% of which were seen just once. Approximately 5% of the sample belongs to the ten largest clones.

Reading from cysteine to phenylalanine, the CDR3 counts 16 amino acids. The only DNA kept is the CDR3, 48 bases in frame from the first base. The junction carries 17 bases between V and J, which are trimmed by 2 bases and 4 bases respectively. As encoded in the germline V gene, CDR1 is MRHNA while CDR2 is SNTAGT. The sample consisted of PBMCs or T cells enriched from blood (not recorded which). The rearranged chain carries TRBV6-4 and TRBJ2-5; the D gene is possibly TRBD2, with 7 bases matching. The sequence was collected from a woman aged 25 to 39 who had recovered from COVID-19. CDR3 region: CASSDKGGGGGETQYF. The DNA sequence is TGTGCCAGCAGTGACAAGGGGGGGGGCGGCGGAGAGACCCAGTACTTC.